This TCR beta chain was retrieved from a study of HIV-infected children after antiretroviral therapy interruption. About the research overall: Interruption-arm samples span weeks 0, 12, interruption end (24 or 48), and about 3 years post-study.

This clonotype turned up a few times. Germline V gives CDR1 MRHNA, CDR2 SNTAGT. CDR3 length equals 14 residues. Trimming took 6 bases from V and 7 from J; bases not matched to a gene: 9. Specified treatment: PENTA 11 planned treatment interruption arm or continuous ART arm. Unique molecular identifiers were included in an RNA-based 3' RACE TCR library. TCRdb ran MiXCR on the 3' RACE reads and lists one entry per CDR3 protein. The table records fewer than 45,000 distinct CDR3 sequences, over 6.5% of them present only once. The rearrangement uses TRBV6-4 and TRBJ2-1, with 7 nucleotides matching TRBD2. The clonotype originates from a pool of human donors with HIV. Source: CD45RA+ CD4+ T cells from PBMCs, pooled from several time points, taken from a donor given antiretroviral therapy, either interrupted or continuous. Subset defined: naive CD4+ CD45RA+ CD45RO- T cells. As DNA, the CDR3 is TGTGCCAGCAGCCGGGAGGATACGTTGAATGAGCAGTTCTTC. Protein: CASSREDTLNEQFF.